This T cell receptor (beta chain) was observed in a study of blood T cell repertoires in COVID-19. At the level of the study: Sites across the United States, Italy and Spain contributed samples from acute and convalescent COVID-19. The cDNA or gDNA used as material had been derived from T cells, B-cell-depleted T cells, or PBMCs.

Sequencing was performed with immunoSEQ multiplex PCR; in TCRdb, only in-frame clones are kept and a portion is missing. The sample lists some 65,000 clones; approximately 85% were seen once. V trimming: 3 bases; J trimming: 9 bases; junction bases outside the gene matches: 4. This CDR3 is built from 15 residues. In germline, CDR1 is SGDLS, CDR2 YYNGEE. The TCR sequence derives from a man at least 80 years old with acute or convalescent COVID-19. The genes are TRBV9 and TRBJ2-1, with 15 bases fitting TRBD2. The material sequenced was peripheral blood. The CDR3 spells CASSAGTSGRSEQFF. The CDR3 DNA sequence: TGTGCCAGCAGCGCCGGGACTAGCGGGAGGAGTGAGCAGTTCTTC.